This TCR beta chain was identified during a study of T cell responses to AZD1222 COVID-19 vaccine (dated by TCRdb to the early 2020s). Notes on the research overall: A total of about 230 trial participants underwent TCR sequencing, of whom 207 received two doses of AZD1222 and about 25 received two doses of the MenACWY control vaccine. Trial participants were enrolled into age subgroups of 18-55, 56-69 and 70-plus years, which contained about 150, 28 and 57 TCR-sequenced participants, respectively. The paper as a whole reports these results and caveats: Participants were mostly white British, with more females than males. The authors suggested clonal diversity may have been underestimated. Conclusions about previously exposed vaccinees are limited because only six or seven AZD1222 recipients were SARS-CoV-2 seropositive at baseline. A significant rise in spike-specific TCR breadth and depth was observed after two AZD1222 doses relative to day 0 and relative to MenACWY recipients. Nearly half of unique spike-specific TCRs reportedly recognized epitopes outside regions mutated in the B.1.351 and B.1.1.7 variants. The 56-69-year group was small, and its depth increase did not reach significance, likely because of low power. Because no day 14 peak-response samples were available, the repertoires could be characterized only after the peak T cell response. The vaccine-associated CD4 TCRs covered the entire spike protein, and the dominant responses fell in regions 160-218 and 743-854.

The time point label for this specimen denotes: about 28 days (+/-7) after the second vaccine dose. The intended sense of this specimen's treatment or condition label: meningococcal conjugate vaccine given as trial control. Samples from vaccinated people were obtained from the UK trials COV001 and COV002, which included a single-blind randomized controlled phase 2/3 trial of AZD1222 (ChAdOx1 nCoV-19) in healthy adults. For TCRbeta chain sequencing, PBMC samples were collected from trial participants at day 0 and at day 28 after the second dose. Worth noting for this clone: It has no known antigen specificity. No much larger clonotype is one base removed from it; base qualities were not supplied.

At the junction V is shortened by 4 bases and J by 5 bases; bases outside the gene matches: 10. The CDR3, cysteine through phenylalanine, is 16 amino acids long. Left in the record is the CDR3 DNA by itself, 48 bases read in frame from the first base. The CDR1 and CDR2 encoded by the germline V gene are KGHDR and SFDVKD. The CDR3 regions of human TCRbeta chains were analyzed by immunosequencing. The authors' pipeline ran thus. TCRs in the repertoires were compared against a reference library of SARS-CoV-2-specific TCRs that had been generated with the MIRA antigen-specificity platform. Breadth was defined as the fraction of unique TCRs that were SARS-CoV-2-associated, and depth was defined as the fraction of total T cells that were SARS-CoV-2-associated. Using the MIRA data, each spike-specific TCR was assigned both to the spike region to which the TCR was reactive and to a CD4 or CD8 class. Log10-transformed breadth and depth values were compared by one-way ANOVA with Sidak's multiple comparisons tests. Here the immuneACCESS table is served through TCRdb, limited to in-frame sequences with V and J called. Missing clones are a known gap in these copies; in checked studies unresolved V genes cover under half, and the rest lacks a known reason. V and J calls and clone size are as listed in that table; D and trimming were resolved from the DNA. Recorded for this sample are under 200,000 clones; over 85% of them occurred a single time. Approximately 4% of the sample belongs to the ten largest clones.

This receptor was taken from an adult who received the MenACWY meningococcal vaccine as a control. Sample: peripheral blood, taken 28 days after the second dose of the MenACWY control vaccine. The chain links TRBV24-1 with TRBJ2-1, with 7 middle bases fitting TRBD1. The CDR3 loop reads CATSDHDRVTNNEQFF. The nucleotides read TGTGCCACCAGTGACCATGACAGGGTGACCAACAATGAGCAGTTCTTC.